Given below is one TCR beta chain in context. How the authors handled the data: Estimation of nucleated cell counts was performed using reference gene primer amplification. Some clones are missing from TCRdb's copy, which holds only in-frame ones; the method was immunoSEQ multiplex PCR. The V and J calls and clone size are taken from that table; D and trimming were inferred from the DNA. The table lists tens of thousands of clones, about 88% of them singletons. V gave up 5 bases and J gave up 2 bases, with 16 bases separating them. Germline-derived CDR1 and CDR2 are SGHAT and FQDESV (reference sequence). CDR3 size: 15 residues. This specimen comes from a study of blood T cell repertoires in COVID-19. Looking at the study overall: Samples taken during acute and convalescent COVID-19 were collected in the United States, Italy and Spain. Sources were T cells, B-cell-depleted T cells, or PBMCs; the material itself was cDNA or gDNA.

The receptor was isolated from a woman aged 45 to 65 with active or convalescent COVID-19. Sequences were obtained from peripheral blood. The genes are TRBV11-1 and TRBJ2-7, with a tentative D call TRBD2 (5 bases). CDR3 sequence: CASSLLGNPPYEQYF. CDR3 DNA sequence: TGTGCCAGCAGCCTTCTCGGGAACCCTCCCTACGAGCAGTACTTC.